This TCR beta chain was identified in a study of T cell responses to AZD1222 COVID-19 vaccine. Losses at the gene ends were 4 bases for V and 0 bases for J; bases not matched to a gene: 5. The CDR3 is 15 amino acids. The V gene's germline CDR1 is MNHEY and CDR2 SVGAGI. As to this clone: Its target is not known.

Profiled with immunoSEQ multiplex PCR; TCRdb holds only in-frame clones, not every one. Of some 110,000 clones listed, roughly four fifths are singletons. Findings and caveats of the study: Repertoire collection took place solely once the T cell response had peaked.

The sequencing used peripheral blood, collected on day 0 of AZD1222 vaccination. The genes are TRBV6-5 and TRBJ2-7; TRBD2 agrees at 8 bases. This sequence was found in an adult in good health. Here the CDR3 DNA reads TGTGCCAGCAGTTCAGACGGGAGGGCCTCCTACGAGCAGTACTTC. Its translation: CASSSDGRASYEQYF.